These 23 T cell receptor beta chains were all obtained from the same sample, sequenced in a study of T cells in women clearing cervical HPV infection. TCRdb keeps only in-frame clones here, not all; method: immunoSEQ multiplex PCR. In total, the table holds tens of thousands of clones. Sequencing input: blood buffy coat. The receptors originated from a woman between 18 and 70 years old with a cervical HPV16 infection that either progressed to CIN3+ or cleared (not recorded which).

Remarks on this clone: The CDR3 end is not reached by the read, which stops 3 residues before it; the germline J gene fills it in. This chain connects TRBV19 to TRBJ2-4, with D perhaps TRBD1 (6 bases). This CDR3 spans 15 amino acids. Germline V lookup: CDR1 LNHDA, CDR2 SQIVND (reference sequence). CDR3 bases read: TGTGCCAGTAGTACAACCAGGGGTTCTAACTATGGT. Protein: CASSTTRGSNYG. The whole CDR3 protein is CASSTTRGSNYGQYF.

A note on this clone: The missing CDR3 end, 3 residues past where the read stops, is filled in from the germline J gene. V gene TRBV20-1 combines with J gene TRBJ1-1; D possibly corresponds to TRBD1 (5 bases). Germline V gives CDR1 DFQATT, CDR2 SNEGSKA (reference sequence). The CDR3 totals 12 residues. V was pared by 7 bases and J by 3 bases, with 12 bases between. The CDR3 here is CSVRERDTEAFF. Partial CDR3 DNA: TGCAGTGTCAGGGAGCGGGACACTGAA.

The CDR3 DNA, read in part, is TGTGCCAGCAGCTACGACAGGCCCCAGGCTAATGAAAAA. Translating it yields CASSYDRPQANEK. In full, the CDR3 reads CASSYDRPQANEKLFF. The chain carries TRBV2 and TRBJ1-4; TRBD1 is a possible D gene (6 bases). The read halts 3 residues ahead of the CDR3 end, with the missing end drawn from the germline J gene. V shed 6 bases and J shed 3 bases, with 17 bases lying between them. Germline CDR1 is SNHLY and CDR2 is FYNNEI. There are 16 residues in the CDR3. Combining the CDR3 with reference TRBV2 and TRBJ1-4 gives the whole variable domain EPEVTQTPSHQVTQMGQEVILRCVPISNHLYFYWYRQILGQKVEFLVSFYNNEISEKSEIFDDQFSVERPDGSNFTLKIRSTKLEDSAMYFCASSYDRPQANEKLFFGSGTQLSVL.

A word on this clone: The read ends 3 residues early relative to the CDR3; the germline J gene fills the gap. The chain joins TRBV4-1 to TRBJ2-5; a possible D gene is TRBD2 (5 bases). Trimming took 1 base from V and 5 from J, leaving 20 bases between them. The germline V gene encodes CDR1 MGHRA and CDR2 YSYEKL. The CDR3 has 17 amino acids. The chain's CDR3 is CASSQGTLGSARETQYF. Incomplete CDR3 DNA: TGCGCCAGCAGCCAAGGTACTCTGGGTAGCGCGCGGGAGACC.

Remarks on this clone: Read sequence stops 3 residues before the CDR3 end, and the germline J gene provides the missing end. The chain carries TRBV6-2 or TRBV6-3 and TRBJ2-2, with 7 positions matching TRBD2. The CDR3 extends over 14 amino acids. The germline V gene encodes CDR1 MNHEY and CDR2 SVGEGT. The sequenced CDR3 bases are TGTGCCAGCACCCCGGGGGGTAGAAATTCACCG. It is translated as CASTPGGRNSP. The whole CDR3 protein reads CASTPGGRNSPLFF.

A note on this clone: The CDR3 extends 3 residues past the end of the read, so its final part is completed from the germline J gene. V is TRBV7-2 and J is TRBJ2-3, with D perhaps TRBD1 (6 bases). Germline CDR1 and CDR2: SGHTA and FQGNSA. This CDR3 comprises 15 residues. The covered CDR3 bases are TGTGCCAGCAGCTTAAAGGGGGTAGGAGGAGAGACG. Amino acids: CASSLKGVGGET. The full CDR3 protein is CASSLKGVGGETQYF.

With regard to this clone: The read terminates 3 residues before the CDR3 end, so the remaining end is supplied by the germline J gene. The chain joins TRBV5-1 to TRBJ2-1, with 7 bases aligning to TRBD1. CDR3 length: 14 amino acids. Germline CDR1 reads SGHRS; CDR2 reads YFSETQ. J lost 7 bases, V lost 0 bases, and 4 bases had no gene match. The CDR3 bases that were read are TGCGCCAGCAGCTTGGGCCCGACAGGGAATGAG. This sequence encodes CASSLGPTGNE. The full-length CDR3 reads as CASSLGPTGNEQFF. The whole variable domain, remainder taken from reference TRBV5-1 and TRBJ2-1, is KAGVTQTPRYLIKTRGQQVTLSCSPISGHRSVSWYQQTPGQGLQFLFEYFSETQRNKGNFPGRFSGRQFSNSRSEMNVSTLELGDSALYLCASSLGPTGNEQFFGPGTRLTVL.

Regarding this clone: The read terminates 3 residues ahead of where the CDR3 ends, so the germline J gene completes it. The rearrangement links TRBV2 to TRBJ2-2; tentatively, D is TRBD1 (6 bases). The CDR3 is 13 residues long. In germline, CDR1 is SNHLY, CDR2 FYNNEI. Trimming removed 9 bases from V and 4 bases from J, with 12 bases in between. CDR3 region: CARAETGTGELFF. The covered CDR3 bases are TGTGCCAGAGCGGAGACAGGCACCGGGGAG.

Of note for this clone: The read ends 3 residues before the CDR3 terminus; that terminus is restored from the germline J gene. V usage is TRBV7-6 and J usage is TRBJ2-3, with a tentative D call TRBD1 (6 bases). Germline V CDR1 and CDR2: SGHVS, FNYEAQ. Trimming removed 2 bases at V and 4 bases at J, with 10 bases between. The CDR3 spans 14 residues. The CDR3 sequence: CASSLLGASDTQYF. The sequenced part of the CDR3 DNA is TGTGCCAGCAGCTTATTGGGGGCGTCAGATACG.

With respect to this clone: The CDR3 goes on 3 residues after the read ends, and that part is filled in from the germline J gene. The rearrangement joins TRBV12-3 or TRBV12-4 to TRBJ2-7, with D unclear. The CDR3 totals 14 residues. V gave up 5 bases and J gave up 3 bases, with 14 bases separating them. CDR3 in amino acids: CASSHTLEVYEQYF. Partial CDR3 DNA: TGTGCCAGCAGTCACACGCTAGAGGTCTACGAG.

Remarks on this clone: The sequence runs out 3 residues before the end of the CDR3; the remainder is reconstructed from the germline J gene. This rearrangement joins TRBV20-1 to TRBJ2-1; TRBD2 matches 10 bases. J was trimmed by 3 bases and V by 0 bases; bases with no gene match: 11. The CDR3 sequence is 18 residues long. Per germline, CDR1 DFQATT and CDR2 SNEGSKA (reference sequence). Partial CDR3 DNA: TGCAGTGCTAGAGATCTATCCAGCGGGGGGGGCTTCTACAATGAG. Translation gives CSARDLSSGGGFYNE. The entire CDR3 sequence reads CSARDLSSGGGFYNEQFF.

Points on this clone: Read coverage stops 3 residues before the CDR3 terminus; the germline J gene supplies the remainder. This chain connects TRBV28 to TRBJ2-5, with 7 positions matching TRBD1. The V gene end was trimmed by 4 bases and the J gene end by 5 bases; junction bases not matched to a gene: 10. Germline-derived CDR1 and CDR2 are MDHEN and SYDVKM. CDR3 size: 15 residues. The CDR3 sequence is CASSSDREGWETQYF. The covered CDR3 bases are TGTGCCAGCAGTTCCGACAGGGAAGGTTGGGAGACC. The whole variable domain, remainder taken from reference TRBV28 and TRBJ2-5, is DVKVTQSSRYLVKRTGEKVFLECVQDMDHENMFWYRQDPGLGLRLIYFSYDVKMKEKGDIPEGYSVSREKKERFSLILESASTNQTSMYLCASSSDREGWETQYFGPGTRLLVL.

On this clone itself: From the germline J gene comes the end of the CDR3, since the read stops 3 residues before it. J is TRBJ1-1 and V is TRBV30; the D is unclear. Looked up from germline, CDR1 is GTSNPN and CDR2 is SVGIG (reference sequence). This CDR3 comprises 13 residues. Trimming took off 1 base at V and 0 bases at J, with 6 bases between the two ends. The covered CDR3 bases are TGTGCCTGGAGTGGACAAGTGAACACTGAA. It translates to CAWSGQVNTE. The whole CDR3 protein is CAWSGQVNTEAFF.

As to this clone: The DNA ends 3 residues before the CDR3 does, and the rest of the CDR3 is filled in from the germline J gene. This chain uses TRBV7-8 with TRBJ1-2; a weak D match, TRBD1 (6 bases). Per germline, CDR1 SGHVS and CDR2 FQNEAQ. V lost 6 bases and J lost 3, with 14 bases in between. The CDR3 sequence is 14 residues long. Partial CDR3 DNA: TGTGCCAGCAGTACAGGGATTGGGGACTATGGC. Amino acids: CASSTGIGDYG. The CDR3, in full, reads CASSTGIGDYGYTF.

As concerns this clone: The read ends 3 residues before the CDR3 terminus; that terminus is restored from the germline J gene. This chain uses TRBV2 with TRBJ2-7; 16 nucleotides agree with TRBD2. Germline V gives CDR1 SNHLY, CDR2 FYNNEI. This CDR3 contains 16 residues. V was pared by 6 bases and J by 3 bases, with 5 bases of the junction left unmatched. This CDR3 is CASRGTSGGANYEQYF. The part of the CDR3 DNA that was read is TGTGCCAGCAGGGGGACTAGCGGGGGGGCCAACTACGAG. The variable domain in full, with the rest retrieved from reference TRBV2 and TRBJ2-7, is EPEVTQTPSHQVTQMGQEVILRCVPISNHLYFYWYRQILGQKVEFLVSFYNNEISEKSEIFDDQFSVERPDGSNFTLKIRSTKLEDSAMYFCASRGTSGGANYEQYFGPGTRLTVT.

To note about this clone: The sequenced fragment ends 3 residues before the CDR3 boundary, so the rest is inferred from the germline J gene. The chain couples TRBV19 to TRBJ2-7; TRBD2 might be the D (6 bases). V lost 9 bases, J lost 2 bases, and 17 bases lay in between. The CDR3 spans 14 residues. Per germline, CDR1 LNHDA and CDR2 SQIVND (reference sequence). The part of the CDR3 DNA that was read is TGTGCCAGGTGGATGGCGGGGAGCACCTACGAG. It is translated as CARWMAGSTYE. The full CDR3 sequence reads CARWMAGSTYEQYF.

Remarks on this clone: Coverage ceases 3 residues before the CDR3 finishes, and the germline J gene fills in the end. The gene calls are TRBV20-1 and TRBJ2-3, with D perhaps matching TRBD2 (6 bases). Germline assignment: CDR1 DFQATT and CDR2 SNEGSKA (reference sequence). CDR3 size: 14 residues. V gave up 5 bases and J gave up 1 base, with 13 bases separating them. The covered CDR3 bases are TGCAGTGCTCACGGGGGATTGGGCACAGATACG. It is translated as CSAHGGLGTDT. The complete CDR3 protein is CSAHGGLGTDTQYF.

As for this clone: The sequenced fragment ends 3 residues before the CDR3 boundary, so the rest is inferred from the germline J gene. V usage is TRBV10-3 and J usage is TRBJ2-1; 9 nucleotides agree with TRBD1. CDR3 length: 14 amino acids. Germline CDR1 reads ENHRY; CDR2 reads SYGVKD. The ends lost 4 bases at V and 6 bases at J; junction bases unmatched: 4. Incomplete CDR3 DNA: TGTGCCATCAGTGGGGGGACAGGGAGCAATGAG. Translating gives CAISGGTGSNE. Given in full, the CDR3 is CAISGGTGSNEQFF.

Worth noting for this clone: The read stops 3 residues short of the end of the CDR3; the missing end is completed from the germline J gene. The rearrangement joins TRBV5-6 to TRBJ1-1; D remains ambiguous. V was clipped by 2 bases and J by 3 bases, with 8 bases between them. The CDR3 length is 13 residues. Germline values: CDR1 SGHDT, CDR2 YYEEEE. CDR3 bases read: TGTGCCAGCAGCTTTGAGAGGGACACTGAA. Translation gives CASSFERDTE. The complete CDR3 protein is CASSFERDTEAFF.

Notes on this clone: The read terminates 3 residues ahead of where the CDR3 ends, so the germline J gene completes it. The rearrangement joins TRBV20-1 to TRBJ2-5, with 8 nucleotides matching TRBD2. The V gene's germline CDR1 is DFQATT and CDR2 SNEGSKA (reference sequence). This CDR3 comprises 13 residues. Losses at the gene ends were 3 bases for V and 4 bases for J; bases not matched to a gene: 4. The CDR3 spells CSASGSGVETQYF. CDR3 DNA, as far as it was read: TGCAGTGCTAGTGGTAGCGGGGTAGAGACC.

Comments on this clone: Sequencing ends 3 residues short of the CDR3 end; the germline J gene provides the rest. This chain uses TRBV7-8 with TRBJ1-2, with no clear D. The CDR3 extends over 13 amino acids. Germline V gene lookup returns CDR1 SGHVS and CDR2 FQNEAQ. The CDR3 region is CASSLGQNNDYTF. Incomplete CDR3 DNA: TGTGCCAGCAGCTTAGGCCAGAACAATGAC.

About this clone: The CDR3 is cut off 3 residues early in the read; its end comes from the germline J gene. The chain has TRBV14 and TRBJ1-2; no clear D. Trimming stripped 0 bases from V and 5 bases from J, with 7 bases between. The CDR3 totals 13 residues. CDR1 and CDR2 (germline): SGHDN, FVKESK. CDR3: CASSQDAGYGYTF. The sequenced CDR3 bases are TGTGCCAGCAGCCAAGATGCGGGGTATGGC.

This clone is labeled medium-sized based on frequency. The read terminates 3 residues before the CDR3 end, so the remaining end is supplied by the germline J gene. The V and J genes are TRBV6-2 or TRBV6-3 and TRBJ2-2; TRBD1 might be the D (5 bases). CDR3 length: 12 amino acids. Trimming removed 6 bases from V and 7 bases from J, with 9 bases in between. The germline gives CDR1 MNHEY, CDR2 SVGEGT. CDR3 amino acids: CASSRAFGELFF. The sequenced CDR3 bases are TGTGCCAGCAGCAGGGCGTTCGGGGAG.